A selection of T cell receptor beta chains follows, all from one sample in a study of T cell responses to AZD1222 COVID-19 vaccine. Generated by immunoSEQ multiplex PCR, the TCRdb table keeps only in-frame clones and is missing some. The table has approximately 120,000 clones, 90% seen once. The sample here was peripheral blood, taken on day 0 of AZD1222 vaccination. These receptor sequences come from an adult in good health. Each CDR3 is given with its conserved first and last residue. A D gene is named only where the DNA matches it firmly. Size values are once, few and many counts, or a class for expanded clones, and some rows have none.

length	D	V	J	size	DNA	CDR3
15	.	TRBV5-8	TRBJ2-1	.	TGTGCCAGCAGCACCAATATCGGGACTCACAATGAGCAGTTCTTC	CASSTNIGTHNEQFF
16	TRBD2	TRBV5-6	TRBJ2-7	.	TGTGCCAGCAGCTTGGCGCAGCGGGAGGGCCTCTACGAGCAGTACTTC	CASSLAQREGLYEQYF
16	TRBD2	TRBV28	TRBJ2-3	.	TGTGCCAGCAGTTCCCCTTCACGGGAGGGATCAGATACGCAGTATTTT	CASSSPSREGSDTQYF
13	.	TRBV5-5	TRBJ2-5	.	TGTGCCAGCAGCTTGGGAAGCCAAGAGACCCAGTACTTC	CASSLGSQETQYF
11	.	TRBV30	TRBJ1-1	.	TGTGCTTCAATAGGGTTCGCTGAAGCTTTCTTT	CASIGFAEAFF
14	.	TRBV18	TRBJ2-7	.	TGTGCCAGCTCACCACCGGCCAGGTATTACGAGCAGTACTTC	CASSPPARYYEQYF
16	TRBD2	TRBV3-1/TRBV3-2	TRBJ2-7	.	TGTGCCAGCAGCCCAACCCATAGCGGGGGAATTTACGAGCAGTACTTC	CASSPTHSGGIYEQYF
15	.	TRBV5-6	TRBJ2-1	.	TGTGCCAGCAGCCCAGCGGCCGTCTCCTACAATGAGCAGTTCTTC	CASSPAAVSYNEQFF
14	.	TRBV7-9	TRBJ1-2	.	TGTGCCAGCAGCTTAGATGGGATTAACTATGGCTACACCTTC	CASSLDGINYGYTF
14	TRBD1	TRBV27	TRBJ2-3	.	TGTGCCAGCAGTCCTTGGACAGGGGCAAATACGCAGTATTTT	CASSPWTGANTQYF
14	.	TRBV19	TRBJ2-7	few	TGTGCCAGTAGTAAGGCGGGCAGGGCCGACGAGCAGTACTTC	CASSKAGRADEQYF
12	.	TRBV7-8	TRBJ2-7	.	TGTGCCAGCAGCTTAGTACTAGGCGAGCAGTACTTC	CASSLVLGEQYF
15	TRBD1	TRBV18	TRBJ2-1	.	TGTGCCAGCTCACCGGGGCAGGGGGCCGGTAAGGAGCAGTTCTTC	CASSPGQGAGKEQFF
13	TRBD1	TRBV12-3/TRBV12-4	TRBJ1-4	.	TGTGCCAGCAGCAAGGACAGGGGCGGAAAACTGTTTTTT	CASSKDRGGKLFF